Presented here are 26 T cell receptor beta chains from one specimen sequenced in a study of cytomegalovirus exposure and HLA in healthy donors. The PCR used 60 Vbeta and 13 Jbeta primers. Generated by immunoSEQ multiplex PCR, the TCRdb table keeps only in-frame clones and is missing some. The sample includes approximately 190,000 clones, over 75% of them seen just once. Material for sequencing was PBMCs. These receptors all come from a man in his forties or fifties in good health and CMV-seronegative.

The chain carries TRBV11-1 and TRBJ2-3; D unresolved. Germline assignment: CDR1 SGHAT and CDR2 FQDESV (reference sequence). V lost 10 bases to trimming and J lost 3 bases, with 14 bases between them. The CDR3 has 13 amino acids. The CDR3 loop reads CATYRTETDTQYF. Here the CDR3 DNA reads TGTGCCACCTATAGAACCGAGACAGATACGCAGTATTTT.

This chain joins TRBV6-5 and TRBJ1-6; TRBD1 agrees at 12 bases. CDR1 is MNHEY and CDR2 is SVGAGI in the germline V gene. V lost 7 bases, J lost 9 bases, and 4 bases stayed unmatched. The CDR3 runs to 14 residues. The CDR3 loop is CASKPGQGASPLHF. The CDR3 coding sequence is TGTGCCAGCAAACCGGGACAGGGGGCTTCACCCCTCCACTTT.

The chain carries TRBV7-2 and TRBJ1-1; TRBD1 matches at 8 bases. The CDR3 covers 15 residues. Trimming at V came to 5 bases and at J to 2 bases, leaving 7 bases not matched to a gene. Germline V gene sequence: CDR1 SGHTA, CDR2 FQGNSA. The CDR3 loop reads CASSITGGPNTEAFF. DNA of the CDR3: TGTGCCAGCAGCATTACAGGGGGGCCCAACACTGAAGCTTTCTTT. The variable domain in full, with the rest retrieved from reference TRBV7-2 and TRBJ1-1, is GAGVSQSPSNKVTEKGKDVELRCDPISGHTALYWYRQSLGQGLEFLIYFQGNSAPDKSGLPSDRFSAERTGGSVSTLTIQRTQQEDSAVYLCASSITGGPNTEAFFGQGTRLTVV.

The V and J genes are TRBV5-1 and TRBJ2-1; D may be TRBD1 (6 bases). The V and J ends lost 1 base and 6 bases respectively, with 14 bases between them. Germline values: CDR1 SGHRS, CDR2 YFSETQ. This CDR3 region has 15 residues. The CDR3 bases are TGCGCCAGCAGCTTGTCTGTGACAGGAGGCAATGAGCAGTTCTTC. Protein sequence: CASSLSVTGGNEQFF.

The gene calls are TRBV19 and TRBJ2-5, with 7 bases matching TRBD2. This CDR3 is built from 13 residues. V gave up 5 bases and J gave up 2 bases; unmatched junction bases: 2. Germline V gives CDR1 LNHDA, CDR2 SQIVND (reference sequence). The CDR3 sequence is CASSLGLQETQYF. The CDR3 DNA sequence: TGTGCCAGTAGTCTGGGACTACAAGAGACCCAGTACTTC.

This rearrangement joins TRBV2 to TRBJ2-5; D gene ambiguous. This CDR3 region has 14 residues. The ends were cut back, 7 bases at V and 5 bases at J, with 17 bases in the middle. The V gene's germline CDR1 is SNHLY and CDR2 FYNNEI. The CDR3 bases are TGTGCCAGCACACCCCCTAGAGAGTGGGAGACCCAGTACTTC. It yields the protein CASTPPREWETQYF.

The chain joins TRBV27 to TRBJ1-6, with D uncertain. CDR1 and CDR2 from the germline V gene are MNHEY and SMNVEV (reference sequence). The germline V and J ends were trimmed by 3 bases and 13 bases, with 13 bases remaining between them. The CDR3 is 13 amino acids. The CDR3 spells CASSFHIRSPLHF. Here the CDR3 DNA reads TGTGCCAGCAGTTTCCACATACGTTCTCCCCTCCACTTT.

This clone appeared a single time. The chain carries TRBV16 and TRBJ1-2, with D hard to call. The CDR3 is made up of 14 amino acids. Trimming stripped 0 bases from V and 2 bases from J, with 7 bases between. The germline V gene encodes CDR1 KGHSY and CDR2 FQNENV. CDR3 DNA sequence: TGTGCCAGCAGCCAATCTAGAGGGAACTATGGCTACACCTTC. Translated, it gives CASSQSRGNYGYTF.

Details on this clone: At one end, the junction sequence differs from germline, possibly due to a read error. This chain joins TRBV7-9 and TRBJ2-3, with a tentative D call TRBD1 (5 bases). CDR1 and CDR2 (germline): SEHNR, FQNEAQ (reference sequence). This CDR3 contains 14 residues. CDR3 in amino acids: CSSSFDGRGDTQYF. In DNA, the CDR3 is TGTTCCAGCAGCTTCGACGGAAGGGGAGATACGCAGTATTTT.

The table lists this clone with a count of one. This chain uses TRBV6-6 with TRBJ2-7; 12 bases are shared with TRBD1. With V trimmed by 6 bases and J by 2 bases, 8 bases remained unmatched. In germline, CDR1 is MNHNY, CDR2 SVGAGI (reference sequence). The CDR3 spans 16 residues. In DNA, the CDR3 is TGTGCCAGCAGGAGACCGGGACAGGGGGCTGCCTACGAGCAGTACTTC. It codes for CASRRPGQGAAYEQYF.

This clone was recorded once. J is TRBJ1-2 and V is TRBV9, with D perhaps matching TRBD1 (5 bases). The CDR3 contains 14 residues. Germline CDR1 SGDLS, CDR2 YYNGEE. V lost 6 bases to trimming and J lost 4 bases, with 16 bases between them. The CDR3 loop reads CASKKSGGIYGYTF. The CDR3 DNA reads as TGTGCCAGCAAAAAAAGCGGGGGAATCTATGGCTACACCTTC.

This chain links TRBV6-5 with TRBJ2-1, with 11 positions matching TRBD1. J gave up 9 bases and V 2 bases, and 9 bases lay outside the gene matches. Germline assignment: CDR1 MNHEY and CDR2 SVGAGI. The CDR3 runs 16 residues. The CDR3 is CASSYPPGQGAGEQFF. Here the CDR3 DNA reads TGTGCCAGCAGTTACCCGCCCGGACAGGGGGCGGGTGAGCAGTTCTTC.

The rearrangement uses TRBV7-9 and TRBJ1-1; D not certain. CDR1 and CDR2 (germline): SEHNR, FQNEAQ (reference sequence). This CDR3 has 12 residues. V was cut by 5 bases and J by 3 bases, with 7 bases left in between. The CDR3 region is CASSPPYTEAFF. The CDR3 coding sequence is TGTGCCAGCAGCCCCCCATACACTGAAGCTTTCTTT.

The rearrangement joins TRBV9 to TRBJ2-3, with D perhaps matching TRBD2 (5 bases). CDR1 is SGDLS and CDR2 is YYNGEE in the germline V gene. The CDR3 has 14 residues. V gave up 0 bases and J gave up 0 bases, with 5 bases separating them. The CDR3 region has the DNA TGTGCCAGCAGCGTAGCGGGGAGCACAGATACGCAGTATTTT. This translates into CASSVAGSTDTQYF.

The chain combines TRBV10-2 with TRBJ1-1; 12 bases line up with TRBD1. This CDR3 comprises 15 residues. Losses at the gene ends were 4 bases for V and 4 bases for J; bases not matched to a gene: 4. Germline loops: CDR1 WSHSY, CDR2 SAAADI. The CDR3 protein is CASSAGDRGLTEAFF. CDR3 nucleotides: TGCGCCAGCAGTGCAGGGGACAGGGGGCTCACTGAAGCTTTCTTT.

V usage is TRBV4-1 and J usage is TRBJ2-7; 9 nucleotides agree with TRBD1. The CDR3 consists of 16 residues. Germline V gene data show CDR1 as MGHRA and CDR2 as YSYEKL. With 2 bases clipped from V and 5 bases from J, the junction kept 10 bases outside the gene matches. The CDR3 DNA follows: TGCGCCAGCAGCCAATATCCGGGACAGGGTTATCACGAGCAGTACTTC. Translating it yields CASSQYPGQGYHEQYF.

This clone appeared once. The CDR3: CASRDRELSPLHF. In DNA, the CDR3 is TGTGCCAGCAGGGACAGGGAACTTTCACCCCTCCACTTT. The rearrangement joins TRBV6-1 to TRBJ1-6, with 8 bases that match TRBD1. The CDR3 contains 13 residues. Germline V gene sequence: CDR1 MNHNS, CDR2 SASEGT. V lost 6 bases and J lost 9; bases outside the gene matches: 4.

The chain couples TRBV5-8 to TRBJ1-5, with TRBD1 matching over 7 bases. This CDR3 has 16 amino acids. J lost 4 bases, V lost 4 bases, and 11 bases had no gene match. Looked up from germline, CDR1 is SGHTS and CDR2 is YDEGEE. CDR3 sequence (DNA): TGTGCCAGCAGCGTGACAGGGAGGATATCAAATCAGCCCCAGCATTTT. Translated: CASSVTGRISNQPQHF.

The chain links TRBV4-3 to TRBJ1-5; D not certain. V was cut by 0 bases and J by 5 bases, with 11 bases left in between. Germline V gives CDR1 LGHNA, CDR2 YSLEER. The CDR3 extends over 15 amino acids. The CDR3 nucleotides read TGCGCCAGCAGCCAAGATATGCGGGTTCATCAGCCCCAGCATTTT. Translation gives CASSQDMRVHQPQHF.

The rearrangement links TRBV6-6 to TRBJ2-3; no reliable D call. V lost 1 base to trimming and J lost 4 bases, with 3 bases between them. The CDR3 loop spans 12 amino acids. Germline V gene data show CDR1 as MNHNY and CDR2 as SVGAGI (reference sequence). The DNA for the CDR3 is TGTGCCAGCAGTTACTTCTCAGATACGCAGTATTTT. Translation gives CASSYFSDTQYF.

The gene calls are TRBV7-6 and TRBJ2-3; 8 positions match TRBD2. With 5 bases clipped from V and 1 base from J, the junction kept 5 bases outside the gene matches. This CDR3 contains 15 residues. The germline CDR1 and CDR2 sequences are SGHVS and FNYEAQ. The CDR3: CASSPVGGGTDTQYF. The CDR3 DNA reads TGTGCCAGCAGCCCGGTCGGGGGGGGCACAGATACGCAGTATTTT.

This clone has only a few counts. V usage is TRBV10-1 and J usage is TRBJ2-7; 10 bases match TRBD1. Germline V gene sequence: CDR1 WNHNN, CDR2 SYGVQD (reference sequence). With 6 bases clipped from V and 4 bases from J, the junction kept 3 bases outside the gene matches. The CDR3 extends over 13 amino acids. In DNA, the CDR3 is TGCGCCAGCAGCCGGACAGGGGGATACGAGCAGTACTTC. Residues: CASSRTGGYEQYF.

The chain uses TRBV11-1 and TRBJ2-5; D gene unclear. The CDR3 spans 15 residues. With 5 bases removed from V and 5 bases from J, the gap between germline ends came to 18 bases. Germline CDR1 is SGHAT and CDR2 is FQDESV (reference sequence). The CDR3 loop is CASSPKVGPRETQYF. The CDR3 DNA reads TGTGCCAGCAGCCCCAAGGTTGGCCCGCGGGAGACCCAGTACTTC.

V gene TRBV7-2 combines with J gene TRBJ2-7, with 8 bases lining up with TRBD1. The V gene's germline CDR1 is SGHTA and CDR2 FQGNSA. The CDR3 contains 19 residues. Trimming at V came to 3 bases and at J to 1 base, leaving 17 bases not matched to a gene. The CDR3 DNA reads TGTGCCAGCAGCTTTCGACAGGGGTTGAAGAGCGACCCTTCCTACGAGCAGTACTTC. Translated: CASSFRQGLKSDPSYEQYF.

Points on this clone: One end of the junction does not line up with germline, which may come from a read error. This chain joins TRBV7-9 and TRBJ1-6; D ambiguous. CDR1 and CDR2 from the germline V gene are SEHNR and FQNEAQ (reference sequence). This CDR3 region has 14 residues. CDR3 nucleotides: TGTTCCAGCAGTCCCGGGAGGGAATATTCACCCCTCCACTTT. It encodes CSSSPGREYSPLHF.

The rearrangement joins TRBV6-5 to TRBJ1-4; 9 bases match TRBD1. This CDR3 comprises 15 residues. Germline CDR1 and CDR2: MNHEY and SVGAGI. The V and J ends lost 6 bases and 6 bases, in that order; junction bases with no gene match: 8. The CDR3: CASSTRQGDHEKLFF. CDR3 DNA: TGTGCCAGCAGCACCAGACAGGGGGATCATGAAAAACTGTTTTTT.